Below, 21 T cell receptor beta chains from the same sample are listed, as sequenced in a study of graft-versus-host responses after intestinal transplantation. The protocol was immunoSEQ multiplex PCR, while the TCRdb copy is restricted to in-frame clones and leaves out a portion. The sample consists of more than 15,000 clones, approximately 89% of them appearing once. This sample comprised bone marrow, obtained 120 to 130 days after transplant. These receptors originate from a human patient who received an intestinal transplant, so some T cells may come from the graft donor.

V usage is TRBV5-8 and J usage is TRBJ2-5, with 7 bases fitting TRBD1. V lost 5 bases to trimming and J lost 1 base; unmatched junction nucleotides: 8. CDR1 SGHTS and CDR2 YDEGEE come from the germline V gene. The CDR3 is 15 residues long. CDR3 protein: CASRTGTAPQETQYF. CDR3 bases: TGTGCCAGCAGAACTGGGACAGCCCCCCAAGAGACCCAGTACTTC.

This chain links TRBV4-2 with TRBJ2-7; D is ambiguous. Trimming took off 0 bases at V and 0 bases at J, with 9 bases between the two ends. CDR3 length: 15 residues. Germline CDR1 LGHNA, CDR2 YNFKEQ. CDR3 protein: CASSQDRGSSYEQYF. The CDR3 coding sequence is TGTGCCAGCAGCCAAGACCGTGGCAGCTCCTACGAGCAGTACTTC.

V is TRBV5-4 and J is TRBJ2-7; no firm D call. Germline-derived CDR1 and CDR2 are SGHNT and YYREEE (reference sequence). This CDR3 has 12 amino acids. V was trimmed by 2 bases and J by 6 bases, leaving 9 bases between them. The chain's CDR3 is CASSFPNSEQYF. The CDR3 region has the DNA TGTGCCAGCAGCTTTCCTAATTCCGAGCAGTACTTC.

The chain joins TRBV11-3 to TRBJ2-7; tentative D call: TRBD2 (6 bases). This CDR3 comprises 14 residues. Looked up from germline, CDR1 is SGHNT and CDR2 is YENEEA. Between the trimmed V and J ends, which lost 5 bases and 3 bases, there was a span of 14 bases. CDR3 amino acids: CASSTGTGVYEQYF. The DNA of the CDR3 is TGTGCCAGCAGCACCGGGACTGGAGTCTACGAGCAGTACTTC.

The chain carries TRBV9 and TRBJ1-1, with D possibly matching TRBD1 (5 bases). Per germline, CDR1 SGDLS and CDR2 YYNGEE. V lost 2 bases to trimming and J lost 2 bases, with 10 bases between them. The CDR3 has 14 amino acids. CDR3 protein: CASSVWGYNTEAFF. CDR3 DNA: TGTGCCAGCAGCGTCTGGGGGTATAACACTGAAGCTTTCTTT.

The genes are TRBV5-1 and TRBJ2-7, with D possibly TRBD2 on 5 matching bases. This CDR3 has 17 residues. The V end was cut by 2 bases, the J end by 4 bases, with 22 bases between. Germline CDR1 reads SGHRS; CDR2 reads YFSETQ. CDR3 DNA: TGCGCCAGCAGCTTATGGGCGGACTTAGGCCTGGGGTACGAGCAGTACTTC. The encoded protein is CASSLWADLGLGYEQYF.

This sequence joins TRBV9 and TRBJ2-3, with 7 bases matching TRBD1. Germline V CDR1 and CDR2: SGDLS, YYNGEE. There are 15 residues in the CDR3. Trimming at V came to 3 bases and at J to 0 bases, leaving 4 bases not matched to a gene. This CDR3 reads CASSAATGSTDTQYF. Written as DNA, the CDR3 is TGTGCCAGCAGCGCGGCGACAGGGAGCACAGATACGCAGTATTTT.

The chain couples TRBV6-1 to TRBJ2-5; weak D call: TRBD1 (6 bases). V was trimmed by 2 bases and J by 5 bases, leaving 18 bases between them. Germline V CDR1 and CDR2: MNHNS, SASEGT. The CDR3 consists of 16 residues. The DNA of the CDR3 is TGTGCCAGCAGTGAAATGAATCGGGCCAGGGGTGAGACCCAGTACTTC. Residues: CASSEMNRARGETQYF.

This clone was seen more than once but under ten times. Other DNA variants within this sample encode the same CDR3. This sequence joins TRBV5-1 and TRBJ2-5, with TRBD2 matching 10 bases. The ends lost 0 bases at V and 2 bases at J; junction bases unmatched: 16. CDR1 and CDR2 (germline): SGHRS, YFSETQ. The CDR3 contains 20 residues. The CDR3 coding sequence is TGCGCCAGCAGCTTGGTAAGGGGGGGCTTAGCGGGAGGTGGGCAAGAGACCCAGTACTTC. Translation: CASSLVRGGLAGGGQETQYF.

This clone came up once. DNA of the CDR3: TGCGCCAGCAGCCCCTTGACTAGAATTCGGGGAGATACGCAGTATTTT. It is translated as CASSPLTRIRGDTQYF. The V gene is TRBV5-1, the J gene TRBJ2-3; the D gene is possibly TRBD2 (6 bases). The CDR3 consists of 16 residues. V lost 4 bases, J lost 5 bases, and 20 bases lay in between. Germline CDR1 and CDR2: SGHRS and YFSETQ. The whole variable domain, remainder taken from reference TRBV5-1 and TRBJ2-3, is KAGVTQTPRYLIKTRGQQVTLSCSPISGHRSVSWYQQTPGQGLQFLFEYFSETQRNKGNFPGRFSGRQFSNSRSEMNVSTLELGDSALYLCASSPLTRIRGDTQYFGPGTRLTVL.

The rearrangement joins TRBV13 to TRBJ2-1; D is undetermined. Germline CDR1 and CDR2: PRHDT and FYEKMQ (reference sequence). The V gene lost 5 bases and the J gene lost 9 bases, with 8 bases spanning the gap. The CDR3 spans 11 residues. The CDR3, as DNA: TGTGCCAGCAGCCGCGACTTTGAGCAGTTCTTC. The encoded protein is CASSRDFEQFF.

The chain uses TRBV6-1 and TRBJ1-5; 9 bases line up with TRBD1. The CDR3 extends over 15 amino acids. V shed 5 bases, J shed 1 base, and the junction held 3 bases outside the gene matches. Germline CDR1 is MNHNS and CDR2 is SASEGT. Here the CDR3 DNA reads TGTGCCAGCAGTAGGACAGGGGCCAGCAATCAGCCCCAGCATTTT. Translated: CASSRTGASNQPQHF.

This clone was counted only a few times. V is TRBV28 and J is TRBJ2-5, with TRBD1 identical over 12 bases. This CDR3 is 14 amino acids long. V shed 8 bases, J shed 5 bases, and the junction held 6 bases outside the gene matches. Germline-derived CDR1 and CDR2 are MDHEN and SYDVKM. In nucleotides, the CDR3 is TGTGCCAGCGCTACCGGGACAGGGGGCGAGACCCAGTACTTC. Its translation is CASATGTGGETQYF.

This sequence joins TRBV2 and TRBJ2-1; no firm D call. Per the germline V gene, CDR1 is SNHLY and CDR2 is FYNNEI. This CDR3 contains 16 residues. Trimming stripped 4 bases from V and 3 bases from J, with 16 bases between. CDR3 protein: CASSGAERVFYNEQFF. As DNA, the CDR3 is TGTGCCAGCAGTGGGGCAGAGCGAGTCTTCTACAATGAGCAGTTCTTC.

The chain combines TRBV5-1 with TRBJ2-3; 9 bases match TRBD2. This CDR3 comprises 16 residues. J lost 2 bases, V lost 4 bases, and 8 bases had no gene match. Germline CDR1 SGHRS, CDR2 YFSETQ. Written as DNA, the CDR3 is TGCGCCAGCAGCCCCTCGACTAGCGGTTCCACAGATACGCAGTATTTT. Its translation: CASSPSTSGSTDTQYF.

The J gene is TRBJ2-5, the V gene TRBV7-9; the match to TRBD2 covers 7 bases. Germline values: CDR1 SEHNR, CDR2 FQNEAQ (reference sequence). V was pared by 5 bases and J by 9 bases, with 15 bases of the junction left unmatched. The CDR3 spans 15 residues. CDR3 sequence: CASSPLWEGSGAQYF. The DNA for the CDR3 is TGTGCCAGCAGCCCCCTGTGGGAGGGTTCCGGGGCCCAGTACTTC.

The chain carries TRBV27 and TRBJ2-7; D ambiguous. V was pared by 3 bases and J by 0 bases, with 9 bases between. The CDR3 covers 14 residues. Germline lookup yields CDR1 MNHEY and CDR2 SMNVEV (reference sequence). CDR3: CASSLNLISYEQYF. In nucleotides, the CDR3 is TGTGCCAGCAGTTTGAATCTCATCTCCTACGAGCAGTACTTC.

The chain carries TRBV5-1 and TRBJ2-7; D gene uncertain. The CDR3 has 14 residues. V was shortened by 2 bases and J by 1 base, with 10 bases between the two germline ends. Looked up from germline, CDR1 is SGHRS and CDR2 is YFSETQ. The CDR3 sequence is CASSFDFRSYEQYF. The CDR3 DNA reads as TGCGCCAGCAGCTTCGACTTCCGTTCCTACGAGCAGTACTTC.

This clone was counted once. V is TRBV4-1 and J is TRBJ2-6, with 8 nucleotides matching TRBD1. The trim removed 5 bases at V and 0 bases at J, leaving 9 bases unmatched. Germline V gene data show CDR1 as MGHRA and CDR2 as YSYEKL. The CDR3 is 18 amino acids. The CDR3 region has the DNA TGCGCCAGCAGCTACCGGACAGGGCGAACCTCTGGGGCCAACGTCCTGACTTTC. It yields the protein CASSYRTGRTSGANVLTF.

The V and J genes are TRBV18 and TRBJ2-7; 9 bases line up with TRBD1. The junction had 5 bases not matched to a gene; V was cut back by 7 bases and J by 1 base. The germline CDR1 and CDR2 sequences are KGHSH and LQKENI. The CDR3 is 14 amino acids. The DNA for the CDR3 is TGTGCCAGCTTAAGGGACAGGGAATCCTACGAGCAGTACTTC. Translated: CASLRDRESYEQYF.

There are a few counts of this clone. The V call is TRBV4-2, the J call TRBJ2-7, with D hard to call. The CDR3 contains 15 residues. From germline, CDR1 is LGHNA and CDR2 YNFKEQ. V was clipped by 0 bases and J by 2 bases, with 11 bases between them. CDR3 sequence reads: CASSQEALMAYEQYF. CDR3 DNA: TGTGCCAGCAGCCAAGAGGCACTGATGGCCTACGAGCAGTACTTC.